This T cell receptor beta chain was found in a study of beta chain features in type 1 diabetes. Overall study context: Across all samples, 100 million to 130 million sorted cells were examined.

Findings and limits, study-wide: Patients with Type 1 diabetes showed moderately but significantly shorter TCRB CDR3s in all four CD4+ subsets.

Reverse transcription of all isolated RNA meant that expressed TCRB transcripts were sequenced. Reads from naive, central memory and regulatory T cell samples averaged roughly 3.6 million. Clones were sequenced by immunoSEQ multiplex PCR, and TCRdb holds only the in-frame ones, with some missing. Of some 700,000 clones listed, roughly an eighth are singletons. Only a few counts were recorded for this clone. Its antigen is unknown. The V gene lost 0 bases and the J gene lost 4 bases, with 5 bases spanning the gap. Germline loops: CDR1 SGHTA, CDR2 FQGNSA. The CDR3 loop spans 13 amino acids. Each population that was sorted was more than 95% pure.

Sequenced sample: naive CD4+ T cells from blood. The chain carries TRBV7-2 and TRBJ2-3; D is unresolved. The receptor was derived from a man aged 18 to 29 with type 1 diabetes. DNA of the CDR3: TGTGCCAGCAGCTTAGCATCGGCAGATACGCAGTATTTT. It codes for CASSLASADTQYF. Drawing the rest from reference TRBV7-2 and TRBJ2-3, the complete variable domain is GAGVSQSPSNKVTEKGKDVELRCDPISGHTALYWYRQSLGQGLEFLIYFQGNSAPDKSGLPSDRFSAERTGGSVSTLTIQRTQQEDSAVYLCASSLASADTQYFGPGTRLTVL.